A single T cell receptor beta chain is shown here with its context. The data were obtained in a study of shared clonotypes between healthy human individuals. Trimming pared 7 bases from V and 7 bases from J, leaving 17 bases between. The CDR3 has 13 residues. Germline V gene data show CDR1 as MNHEY and CDR2 as SMNVEV (reference sequence). Naive CD8 cells lacked CD45RO, underwent positive selection for CCR7 and left out terminally differentiated effector memory CD45RA+ cells. Study donors comprised healthy, HIV-negative adults devoid of recent acute infection or vaccination. TCRdb's table, derived via immunoSEQ multiplex PCR, lists solely in-frame clones and lacks some. The sample has hundreds of thousands of clones; 92% are singletons.

The receptor comes from a man in his thirties or forties in good health. This chain joins TRBV27 and TRBJ2-7; possibly TRBD2 for D (7 bases). Material for sequencing was naive CD8+ T cells sorted from blood. CDR3 sequence: CASKGGGVREQYF. In nucleotides, the CDR3 is TGTGCCAGCAAGGGGGGAGGGGTGAGGGAGCAGTACTTC.